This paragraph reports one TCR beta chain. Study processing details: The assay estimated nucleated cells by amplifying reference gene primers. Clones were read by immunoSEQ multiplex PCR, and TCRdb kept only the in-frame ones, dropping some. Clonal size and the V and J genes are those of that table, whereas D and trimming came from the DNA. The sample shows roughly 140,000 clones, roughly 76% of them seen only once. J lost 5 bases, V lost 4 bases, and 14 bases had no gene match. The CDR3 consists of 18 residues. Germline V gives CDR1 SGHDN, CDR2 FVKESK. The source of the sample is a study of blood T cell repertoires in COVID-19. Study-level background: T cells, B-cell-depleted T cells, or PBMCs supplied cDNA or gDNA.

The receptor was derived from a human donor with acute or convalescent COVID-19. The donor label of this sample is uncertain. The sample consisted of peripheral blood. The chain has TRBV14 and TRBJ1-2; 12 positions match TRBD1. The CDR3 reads CASSRFRDRGRPGYGYTF. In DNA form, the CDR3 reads TGTGCCAGCAGCCGCTTCCGGGACAGGGGGCGCCCCGGTTATGGCTACACCTTC. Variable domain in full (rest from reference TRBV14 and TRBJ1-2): EAGVTQFPSHSVIEKGQTVTLRCDPISGHDNLYWYRRVMGKEIKFLLHFVKESKQDESGMPNNRFLAERTGGTYSTLKVQPAELEDSGVYFCASSRFRDRGRPGYGYTFGSGTRLTVV.